These 30 T cell receptor beta chains were all obtained from the same sample, sequenced in a study of shared clonotypes between healthy human individuals. Some clones are missing from TCRdb's copy, which holds only in-frame ones; the method was immunoSEQ multiplex PCR. The profile shows approximately 1.5 million clones, 98% of them singletons. The sample was naive CD4+ T cells sorted from blood. Subset denoted: CD45RA+ positively selected. The receptors were gathered from a young man in good health.

This chain links TRBV5-6 with TRBJ1-4; 8 bases line up with TRBD1. This CDR3 is 15 amino acids long. Germline values: CDR1 SGHDT, CDR2 YYEEEE. J was trimmed by 5 bases and V by 4 bases; bases with no gene match: 7. The CDR3 region has the DNA TGTGCCAGCAGCACCCGGGACAGGCGGAATGAAAAACTGTTTTTT. Translated: CASSTRDRRNEKLFF.

The V gene is TRBV6-5, the J gene TRBJ1-2, with a weak D call TRBD1 (6 bases). The length of the CDR3 is 14 residues. Trimming took off 5 bases at V and 8 bases at J, with 18 bases between the two ends. Germline CDR1 and CDR2: MNHEY and SVGAGI. DNA of the CDR3: TGTGCCAGCAGTAGACAGAGGGACATCCCCGGCTACACCTTC. Encoded protein: CASSRQRDIPGYTF.

The rearrangement joins TRBV4-1 to TRBJ2-1; 8 bases map to TRBD2. CDR1 and CDR2 from the germline V gene are MGHRA and YSYEKL. The V and J ends lost 1 base and 8 bases, in that order; junction bases with no gene match: 10. The CDR3 is made up of 16 amino acids. CDR3 sequence (DNA): TGCGCCAGCAGCCAAGGCGGCAGCGGGAGTCGGGATGAGCAGTTCTTC. It translates to CASSQGGSGSRDEQFF.

This clone was detected once. The rearrangement joins TRBV5-1 to TRBJ2-7; the match to TRBD2 covers 7 bases. The CDR3 consists of 15 residues. V lost 1 base and J lost 2; bases outside the gene matches: 6. Germline V gives CDR1 SGHRS, CDR2 YFSETQ. CDR3 coding DNA: TGCGCCAGCAGCTTGATGGGAGGGTCCGCCTACGAGCAGTACTTC. This translates into CASSLMGGSAYEQYF.

The chain employs TRBV6-1 and TRBJ1-1, with a tentative D call TRBD1 (6 bases). The CDR3 is 14 residues long. Trimming shortened V by 2 bases and J by 4 bases, and 11 bases separated the two germline ends. Looked up from germline, CDR1 is MNHNS and CDR2 is SASEGT. DNA for the CDR3: TGTGCCAGCAGTGAAATACAGGGTGCCACTGAAGCTTTCTTT. Its translation: CASSEIQGATEAFF.

This rearrangement joins TRBV18 to TRBJ2-2; no reliable D call. This CDR3 is 12 amino acids long. Trimming pared 2 bases from V and 8 bases from J, leaving 6 bases between. Germline V lookup: CDR1 KGHSH, CDR2 LQKENI. The CDR3 nucleotides read TGTGCCAGCTCACCAAACCAAGGGGAGCTGTTTTTT. It translates to CASSPNQGELFF.

The chain's CDR3 is CASSSRDGYTF. The CDR3 nucleotides read TGTGCCAGCAGCTCGAGGGATGGCTACACCTTC. The V gene is TRBV28, the J gene TRBJ1-2; D gene uncertain. V was clipped by 6 bases and J by 6 bases, with 8 bases between them. Per the germline V gene, CDR1 is MDHEN and CDR2 is SYDVKM. CDR3 length equals 11 residues.

There are a few counts of this clone. The CDR3 sequence: CASSLGTAEAFF. CDR3 DNA sequence: TGTGCCAGCAGCTTAGGGACAGCTGAAGCTTTCTTT. V is TRBV7-8 and J is TRBJ1-1; D might be TRBD1 (6 bases). Germline CDR1 SGHVS, CDR2 FQNEAQ. The CDR3 sequence is 12 residues long. V was trimmed by 1 base and J by 6 bases, leaving 6 bases between them.

The gene calls are TRBV9 and TRBJ2-7; D remains ambiguous. V was cut by 3 bases and J by 3 bases, with 13 bases left in between. Per germline, CDR1 SGDLS and CDR2 YYNGEE. The CDR3 extends over 14 amino acids. DNA of the CDR3: TGTGCCAGCAGCGCCGGTAATCAAGGCTACGAGCAGTACTTC. This sequence encodes CASSAGNQGYEQYF.

The chain is built from TRBV7-2 and TRBJ2-3; 11 bases agree with TRBD2. The V gene's germline CDR1 is SGHTA and CDR2 FQGNSA. CDR3 size: 19 residues. The V gene end was trimmed by 1 base and the J gene end by 5 bases; junction bases not matched to a gene: 14. CDR3 DNA sequence: TGTGCCAGCAGCTTAGTCGTCTTAAGACTAGCGGGATTGGGAGATACGCAGTATTTT. Translated, it gives CASSLVVLRLAGLGDTQYF.

This chain joins TRBV27 and TRBJ2-7, with 13 bases fitting TRBD2. CDR3 length: 15 residues. V gave up 6 bases and J gave up 3 bases; unmatched junction bases: 5. Per germline, CDR1 MNHEY and CDR2 SMNVEV (reference sequence). The CDR3 here is CASSGGLAGNYEQYF. The CDR3 nucleotides read TGTGCCAGCAGCGGGGGACTAGCGGGGAACTACGAGCAGTACTTC.

The V call is TRBV4-3, the J call TRBJ2-3, with a possible D match to TRBD2 (6 bases). The V gene lost 0 bases and the J gene lost 1 base, with 20 bases spanning the gap. Germline CDR1 LGHNA, CDR2 YSLEER. This CDR3 comprises 19 residues. CDR3 region: CASSQDRFIGGIGTDTQYF. The CDR3 DNA is TGCGCCAGCAGCCAAGACCGGTTTATAGGCGGGATTGGCACAGATACGCAGTATTTT.

In its sample, this clone was seen once. This sequence joins TRBV7-9 and TRBJ1-4; 7 nucleotides match TRBD1. Germline CDR1 is SEHNR and CDR2 is FQNEAQ (reference sequence). V lost 5 bases, J lost 4 bases, and 4 bases stayed unmatched. CDR3 length equals 14 residues. In DNA form, the CDR3 reads TGTGCCAGCAGCACGGACAGGCTTAATGAAAAACTGTTTTTT. Protein: CASSTDRLNEKLFF.

The gene calls are TRBV7-6 and TRBJ2-3; TRBD2 matches 9 bases. The V gene end was trimmed by 1 base and the J gene end by 2 bases; junction bases not matched to a gene: 7. The CDR3 contains 17 residues. From germline, CDR1 is SGHVS and CDR2 FNYEAQ. CDR3 sequence reads: CASSLGIAGVTTDTQYF. As DNA, the CDR3 is TGTGCCAGCAGCTTAGGAATAGCGGGAGTCACCACAGATACGCAGTATTTT.

J is TRBJ1-1 and V is TRBV28; D unresolved. Deletions cut 8 bases from V and 4 bases from J, with 20 bases between. CDR1 and CDR2 from the germline V gene are MDHEN and SYDVKM. CDR3 length equals 15 residues. The CDR3 region is CASYSLWAGGTEAFF. The DNA of the CDR3 is TGTGCCAGCTATTCGCTTTGGGCTGGAGGCACTGAAGCTTTCTTT.

The chain carries TRBV4-1 and TRBJ1-1, with D maybe TRBD1 (5 bases). This CDR3 has 14 amino acids. Trimming took 11 bases from V and 1 from J, leaving 17 bases between them. CDR1 MGHRA and CDR2 YSYEKL come from the germline V gene. CDR3 nucleotides: TGCGCCGGGGCCGCTTCTGCCCAGAACACTGAAGCTTTCTTT. Translated: CAGAASAQNTEAFF.

This chain uses TRBV29-1 with TRBJ2-1; 9 bases agree with TRBD2. V shed 3 bases and J 1 base; nucleotides not matched to a gene: 4. CDR3 size: 15 residues. Germline V CDR1 and CDR2: SQVTM, ANQGSEA. The CDR3 DNA reads as TGCAGCGTTGAGCTGGCGGGAGGGTCCTACAATGAGCAGTTCTTC. Its translation: CSVELAGGSYNEQFF.

The sample holds one count of this clone. This chain joins TRBV19 and TRBJ2-1; unclear D gene. This CDR3 has 15 amino acids. From germline, CDR1 is LNHDA and CDR2 SQIVND (reference sequence). Between the trimmed V and J ends, which lost 5 bases and 3 bases, there was a span of 14 bases. CDR3 nucleotides: TGTGCCAGTAGTGCTCAGCCTATCCTCTACAATGAGCAGTTCTTC. Translation: CASSAQPILYNEQFF.

This clone appeared a few times. Other DNA sequences in the sample encode the same CDR3. The chain combines TRBV19 with TRBJ2-5; 13 bases map to TRBD2. CDR3 length equals 13 residues. Unmatched junction bases numbered 2, after V lost 8 bases and J lost 5 bases. CDR1 LNHDA and CDR2 SQIVND come from the germline V gene (reference sequence). CDR3 DNA: TGTGCCAGTCGACTAGCGGGGGGTGAGACCCAGTACTTC. Translating gives CASRLAGGETQYF. Complete variable domain (other parts from reference TRBV19 and TRBJ2-5): DGGITQSPKYLFRKEGQNVTLSCEQNLNHDAMYWYRQDPGQGLRLIYYSQIVNDFQKGDIAEGYSVSREKKESFPLTVTSAQKNPTAFYLCASRLAGGETQYFGPGTRLLVL.

This sequence joins TRBV11-2 and TRBJ2-5; D possibly corresponds to TRBD2 (6 bases). Between the trimmed V and J ends, which lost 5 bases and 4 bases, there was a span of 14 bases. CDR3 length: 14 residues. From germline, CDR1 is SGHAT and CDR2 FQNNGV. The CDR3 nucleotides are TGTGCCAGCAGCCGCGGCGGGGATGGAGAGACCCAGTACTTC. Its protein is CASSRGGDGETQYF.

The chain links TRBV19 to TRBJ2-3, with D possibly being TRBD2 (5 bases). This CDR3 comprises 14 residues. Trimming stripped 5 bases from V and 3 bases from J, with 12 bases between. The germline V gene has CDR1 LNHDA and CDR2 SQIVND (reference sequence). The CDR3 loop is CASSLGLRTDTQYF. In nucleotides, the CDR3 is TGTGCCAGTAGTCTAGGACTGAGGACAGATACGCAGTATTTT. Drawing the rest from reference TRBV19 and TRBJ2-3, the complete variable domain is DGGITQSPKYLFRKEGQNVTLSCEQNLNHDAMYWYRQDPGQGLRLIYYSQIVNDFQKGDIAEGYSVSREKKESFPLTVTSAQKNPTAFYLCASSLGLRTDTQYFGPGTRLTVL.

The chain carries TRBV4-1 and TRBJ2-2, with 12 positions matching TRBD2. This CDR3 comprises 20 residues. Germline assignment: CDR1 MGHRA and CDR2 YSYEKL. V trimming: 0 bases; J trimming: 6 bases; junction bases outside the gene matches: 14. The DNA for the CDR3 is TGCGCCAGCAGCCAAGAGGGGGTGACTAGCGGGAGACCACGGTCCGGGGAGCTGTTTTTT. Protein product: CASSQEGVTSGRPRSGELFF.

Comment on this clone: The identical CDR3 is also encoded by other nucleotide sequences in the sample. The chain combines TRBV9 with TRBJ2-3; unclear D gene. The V gene lost 0 bases and the J gene lost 1 base, with 6 bases spanning the gap. Germline V gives CDR1 SGDLS, CDR2 YYNGEE. The CDR3 length is 14 residues. As DNA, the CDR3 is TGTGCCAGCAGCGTAGATCAGGGCACAGATACGCAGTATTTT. Residues: CASSVDQGTDTQYF. Together with reference TRBV9 and TRBJ2-3, the CDR3 gives the full variable domain: DSGVTQTPKHLITATGQRVTLRCSPRSGDLSVYWYQQSLDQGLQFLIQYYNGEERAKGNILERFSAQQFPDLHSELNLSSLELGDSALYFCASSVDQGTDTQYFGPGTRLTVL.

The rearrangement uses TRBV4-1 and TRBJ1-1; D gene uncertain. Trimming left V 0 bases short and J 0 bases short, with 11 bases between. CDR3 length: 16 amino acids. Germline values: CDR1 MGHRA, CDR2 YSYEKL. CDR3 amino acids: CASSQDDVKLNTEAFF. The DNA of the CDR3 is TGCGCCAGCAGCCAAGATGACGTGAAATTGAACACTGAAGCTTTCTTT.

The chain is built from TRBV5-5 and TRBJ2-7; D gene unclear. The V and J ends lost 1 base and 2 bases respectively, with 10 bases between them. CDR1 and CDR2 (germline): SGHKS, YYEKEE (reference sequence). The CDR3 sequence is 14 residues long. CDR3 loop: CASSLRLPTYEQYF. The CDR3 coding sequence is TGTGCCAGCAGCTTGAGACTGCCGACCTACGAGCAGTACTTC.

This chain joins TRBV28 and TRBJ2-2; the D is unclear. The length of the CDR3 is 12 residues. CDR1 is MDHEN, CDR2 SYDVKM, per germline. Trimming cost V 11 bases and J 6 bases, with 13 bases left between them. DNA for the CDR3: TGTGCCTCCAGATTGGGCGCCGGGGAGCTGTTTTTT. This gives the protein CASRLGAGELFF.

The chain couples TRBV28 to TRBJ1-3; 7 nucleotides match TRBD1. The CDR3 totals 14 residues. The V and J ends lost 11 bases and 0 bases, in that order; junction bases with no gene match: 7. Germline assignment: CDR1 MDHEN and CDR2 SYDVKM. The CDR3 coding sequence is TGTGCCGCGACAGGGAGAATCTCTGGAAACACCATATATTTT. It encodes CAATGRISGNTIYF.

The rearrangement uses TRBV11-2 and TRBJ1-4; D is perhaps TRBD1 (5 bases). The CDR3 contains 15 residues. Germline V gives CDR1 SGHAT, CDR2 FQNNGV. V lost 7 bases, J lost 5 bases, and 17 bases lay in between. The CDR3 loop is CASTGRGGLNEKLFF. CDR3 nucleotide sequence: TGTGCCAGCACTGGACGGGGGGGGTTAAATGAAAAACTGTTTTTT. Full variable domain (missing parts from reference TRBV11-2 and TRBJ1-4): EAGVAQSPRYKIIEKRQSVAFWCNPISGHATLYWYQQILGQGPKLLIQFQNNGVVDDSQLPKDRFSAERLKGVDSTLKIQPAKLEDSAVYLCASTGRGGLNEKLFFGSGTQLSVL.

The chain carries TRBV4-3 and TRBJ2-1; 12 bases line up with TRBD2. From germline, CDR1 is LGHNA and CDR2 YSLEER. The CDR3 sequence is 17 residues long. The V gene end was trimmed by 0 bases and the J gene end by 5 bases; junction bases not matched to a gene: 5. This CDR3 is CASSQEPLAGGDNEQFF. CDR3 bases: TGCGCCAGCAGCCAAGAACCACTAGCGGGAGGCGACAATGAGCAGTTCTTC.

J is TRBJ2-1 and V is TRBV19, with 9 bases identical to TRBD1. V dropped 6 bases and J dropped 8; count of bases not matched to a gene: 17. Germline V gene sequence: CDR1 LNHDA, CDR2 SQIVND (reference sequence). This CDR3 comprises 17 residues. The chain's CDR3 is CASRHWAGTGSIYEQFF. The CDR3 coding sequence is TGTGCCAGTAGGCACTGGGCCGGGACAGGGAGTATCTATGAGCAGTTCTTC.